These 17 T cell receptor beta chains share one sample of origin, sequenced in a study of graft-versus-host responses after intestinal transplantation. Method: immunoSEQ multiplex PCR; TCRdb's copy keeps in-frame clones and lacks some. The table includes more than 85,000 clones, just over 90% detected once. These receptors are not linked to any known antigen. Source: unstimulated CD8+ T cells sorted from spleen or lymph node cells, taken before intestinal transplant. These receptors originate from a human donor who received an intestinal transplant.

The chain links TRBV12-2 to TRBJ2-1; TRBD1 is the table's D call and was not checked against the DNA. TRBV12-2 corresponds to a pseudogene. The CDR3 covers 15 residues. This CDR3 is CASRPPPTDRGRQFF. The CDR3 DNA sequence: TGTGCAAGTCGCCCCCCCCCAACGGACAGGGGACGGCAGTTCTTC.

The sample holds one count of this clone. The CDR3 loop is CASGLQTGELFF. In DNA, the CDR3 is TGTGCTAGTGGTTTACAAACCGGGGAGCTGTTTTTT. This chain uses TRBV12-5 with TRBJ2-2; D remains unclear. This CDR3 has 12 amino acids. The germline CDR1 and CDR2 sequences are LGHNT and FRNRAP. V was clipped by 3 bases and J by 5 bases, with 4 bases between them.

This clone was counted a single time. This CDR3 reads CASSAGTTYEQYF. Written as DNA, the CDR3 is TGTGCCAGCAGCGCCGGGACTACGTACGAGCAGTACTTC. The chain recombines TRBV9 with TRBJ2-7; 7 nucleotides match TRBD2. The CDR3 is made up of 13 amino acids. Germline V gene lookup returns CDR1 SGDLS and CDR2 YYNGEE. The ends lost 3 bases at V and 4 bases at J; junction bases unmatched: 4.

V is TRBV7-9 and J is TRBJ2-1; D gene uncertain. V dropped 5 bases and J dropped 2 bases, with 19 bases sitting between them. This CDR3 is built from 17 residues. Germline V gene lookup returns CDR1 SEHNR and CDR2 FQNEAQ (reference sequence). The chain's CDR3 is CASSPLGVRSPYNEQFF. Written as DNA, the CDR3 is TGTGCCAGCAGCCCCCTCGGCGTGAGGAGCCCCTACAATGAGCAGTTCTTC.

This chain uses TRBV27 with TRBJ1-2; 8 bases align to TRBD1. Germline CDR1 and CDR2: MNHEY and SMNVEV (reference sequence). V was clipped by 5 bases and J by 9 bases; unmatched bases: 8. This CDR3 has 13 amino acids. The CDR3 DNA sequence: TGTGCCAGCAGTACCGGGACAGGTCTTAGCTACACCTTC. This gives the protein CASSTGTGLSYTF.

This clone came up once. The genes are TRBV5-8 and TRBJ1-4, with TRBD1 matching 9 bases. V trimming: 4 bases; J trimming: 2 bases; junction bases outside the gene matches: 6. Germline V gives CDR1 SGHTS, CDR2 YDEGEE. CDR3 length: 16 amino acids. The CDR3 spells CASSLPGQGTNEKLFF. In DNA, the CDR3 is TGTGCCAGCAGCCTGCCCGGACAGGGGACTAATGAAAAACTGTTTTTT.

The J gene is TRBJ1-1, the V gene TRBV21-1; the table's D call, TRBD1, has no DNA check behind it. TRBV21-1 is recorded as a pseudogene. The CDR3 covers 14 residues. The CDR3 DNA sequence: TGTGCCGGCTCCTCCGGGACAGATATAGCTGAAGCTTTCTTT. Its protein is CAGSSGTDIAEAFF.

CDR3: CTSSQDERGLAGGAQYF. The CDR3 nucleotides read TGCACCAGCAGCCAAGACGAACGGGGACTAGCGGGGGGGGCCCAGTACTTC. The chain joins TRBV1 to TRBJ2-5; the DNA was not compared with TRBD2, the D call given in the table. TRBV1 is deemed a pseudogene. The CDR3 length is 17 residues.

This sequence joins TRBV7-6 and TRBJ2-5; 9 bases match TRBD1. J was trimmed by 4 bases and V by 6 bases; bases with no gene match: 9. Germline-derived CDR1 and CDR2 are SGHVS and FNYEAQ. The CDR3 spans 15 residues. CDR3 sequence: CASSPGTGMGETQYF. CDR3 in DNA: TGTGCCAGCAGTCCAGGGACAGGGATGGGAGAGACCCAGTACTTC. Full variable domain (missing parts from reference TRBV7-6 and TRBJ2-5): GAGVSQSPRYKVTKRGQDVALRCDPISGHVSLYWYRQALGQGPEFLTYFNYEAQQDKSGLPNDRFSAERPEGSISTLTIQRTEQRDSAMYRCASSPGTGMGETQYFGPGTRLLVL.

The genes are TRBV20-1 and TRBJ2-1; no firm D call. The germline V gene encodes CDR1 DFQATT and CDR2 SNEGSKA (reference sequence). The CDR3 has 11 residues. V lost 6 bases, J lost 5 bases, and 8 bases lay in between. CDR3 in amino acids: CSAVANNEQFF. CDR3 sequence (DNA): TGCAGTGCCGTAGCAAACAATGAGCAGTTCTTC.

The chain links TRBV16 to TRBJ2-2; D is uncertain. The CDR3 has 15 amino acids. Trimming pared 1 base from V and 1 base from J, leaving 7 bases between. Germline V lookup: CDR1 KGHSY, CDR2 FQNENV. This CDR3 is CASSQFTGNTGELFF. CDR3 bases: TGTGCCAGCAGCCAATTCACGGGGAACACCGGGGAGCTGTTTTTT. Using reference TRBV16 and TRBJ2-2 for the parts outside the CDR3, the full variable domain is GEEVAQTPKHLVRGEGQKAKLYCAPIKGHSYVFWYQQVLKNEFKFLISFQNENVFDETGMPKERFSAKCLPNSPCSLEIQATKLEDSAVYFCASSQFTGNTGELFFGEGSRLTVL.

The chain carries TRBV29-1 and TRBJ2-1; a possible D gene is TRBD2 (6 bases). The CDR3 totals 14 residues. Germline V CDR1 and CDR2: SQVTM, ANQGSEA. Trimming stripped 7 bases from V and 8 bases from J, with 21 bases between. In nucleotides, the CDR3 is TGCAGCGCCCTGGTAGTGGGGGGACGGGATGAGCAGTTCTTC. This encodes CSALVVGGRDEQFF.

This clone was seen only once. The rearrangement uses TRBV19 and TRBJ1-4; D is unresolved. Trimming stripped 5 bases from V and 8 bases from J, with 18 bases between. The CDR3 has 15 residues. Germline CDR1 and CDR2: LNHDA and SQIVND (reference sequence). The DNA for the CDR3 is TGTGCCAGTAGTGATATGGTAGAGTTGAGGGAAAAACTGTTTTTT. Translated: CASSDMVELREKLFF.

The V call is TRBV29-1, the J call TRBJ2-7, with D perhaps matching TRBD1 (6 bases). V gave up 5 bases and J gave up 0 bases, with 11 bases separating them. The CDR3 consists of 13 residues. CDR1 and CDR2 (germline): SQVTM, ANQGSEA. The CDR3, as DNA: TGCAGCGTTCCCGGGACAAACTCCTACGAGCAGTACTTC. This gives the protein CSVPGTNSYEQYF.

V gene TRBV27 combines with J gene TRBJ2-1; the D is unclear. The CDR3 totals 11 residues. Looked up from germline, CDR1 is MNHEY and CDR2 is SMNVEV (reference sequence). V lost 6 bases to trimming and J lost 6 bases, with 6 bases between them. This CDR3 reads CASRTSNEQFF. In DNA, the CDR3 is TGTGCCAGCAGGACATCCAATGAGCAGTTCTTC.

The chain links TRBV5-8 to TRBJ2-7, with 10 positions matching TRBD1. The CDR3 length is 14 residues. J was trimmed by 7 bases and V by 3 bases; bases with no gene match: 7. Germline V gene sequence: CDR1 SGHTS, CDR2 YDEGEE. The CDR3 DNA reads as TGTGCCAGCAGCTCGAAGACAGGGGGCTTTGAGCAGTACTTC. As protein: CASSSKTGGFEQYF.

The chain is built from TRBV14 and TRBJ2-1; D is possibly TRBD2 (6 bases). Trimming removed 4 bases at V and 6 bases at J, with 22 bases between. The length of the CDR3 is 17 residues. Germline CDR1 reads SGHDN; CDR2 reads FVKESK. CDR3: CASSRLTSSTVGNEQFF. In nucleotides, the CDR3 is TGTGCCAGCAGCCGACTGACTAGTTCCACAGTCGGCAATGAGCAGTTCTTC. Full variable domain (rest looked up from reference TRBV14 and TRBJ2-1): EAGVTQFPSHSVIEKGQTVTLRCDPISGHDNLYWYRRVMGKEIKFLLHFVKESKQDESGMPNNRFLAERTGGTYSTLKVQPAELEDSGVYFCASSRLTSSTVGNEQFFGPGTRLTVL.